This TCR beta chain was sequenced for a study of cytomegalovirus exposure and HLA in healthy donors. Study details: In an early release, HLA-typed donors contributed 77 million or so unique TCR sequences.

In this sample, this clone turned up once. The PCR made use of 60 Vbeta and 13 Jbeta primers. The repertoire was sequenced with immunoSEQ multiplex PCR; TCRdb's copy has only in-frame clones and lacks some. The data contain about 180,000 clones, about four fifths of them singletons. Trimming pared 4 bases from V and 5 bases from J, leaving 19 bases between. Germline loops: CDR1 SGHAT, CDR2 FQNNGV. This CDR3 contains 16 residues. The clonotype was recovered from a woman aged 25 to 39 in good health and CMV-seronegative. The J gene is TRBJ2-3, the V gene TRBV11-2, with D perhaps matching TRBD2 (6 bases). Sequenced input: PBMCs. Here the CDR3 DNA reads TGTGCCAGCAGCTCTCCGTCGGGGGTGCACGGAGATACGCAGTATTTT. It yields the protein CASSSPSGVHGDTQYF.